The 31 T cell receptor beta chains below were found in one sample sequenced in a study of resident and recirculating memory T cells in vitiligo. The data were produced by immunoSEQ multiplex PCR, yet TCRdb's version contains in-frame clones alone and is incomplete. The table has around 76,000 clones, 80% to 95% seen once; the top ten hold roughly 5%. Sequenced material: blood. The receptors derive from a male donor with vitiligo.

This clone was observed a few times. The chain uses TRBV13 and TRBJ2-1; maybe TRBD2 (6 bases). This CDR3 region has 12 residues. Trimming took 5 bases from V and 9 from J, leaving 11 bases between them. Germline V gives CDR1 PRHDT, CDR2 FYEKMQ (reference sequence). DNA for the CDR3: TGTGCCAGCAGCATTAGCGGTGGTGAGCAGTTCTTC. Amino acids: CASSISGGEQFF.

This chain uses TRBV6-1 with TRBJ2-6; D is uncertain. Germline V gene lookup returns CDR1 MNHNS and CDR2 SASEGT. The CDR3 consists of 18 residues. With 3 bases removed from V and 0 bases from J, the gap between germline ends came to 15 bases. DNA of the CDR3: TGTGCCAGCAGTGAGGGCAGTCGATTCGTCTCTGGGGCCAACGTCCTGACTTTC. Translation gives CASSEGSRFVSGANVLTF.

The rearrangement links TRBV28 to TRBJ1-1; D is ambiguous. From germline, CDR1 is MDHEN and CDR2 SYDVKM. CDR3 size: 13 residues. Trimming left V 6 bases short and J 0 bases short, with 8 bases between. The CDR3 nucleotides read TGTGCCAGCAGACCTCCAGTGAACACTGAAGCTTTCTTT. This sequence encodes CASRPPVNTEAFF.

The genes are TRBV11-2 and TRBJ2-7, with 7 bases that match TRBD1. This CDR3 spans 15 amino acids. Trimming removed 0 bases from V and 3 bases from J; junction bases left unmatched: 5. Germline V gives CDR1 SGHAT, CDR2 FQNNGV. The CDR3: CASSLEEQGLYEQYF. The CDR3 DNA follows: TGTGCCAGCAGCTTAGAAGAACAGGGGCTCTACGAGCAGTACTTC.

For this clone: One end of the junction fails to match germline, which may point to a read error. CDR3: CASSVTGTPHKEQFF. DNA of the CDR3: TGTGCCAGCAGCGTAACCGGGACTCCCCACAAGGAGCAGTTCTTC. This chain joins TRBV11-2 and TRBJ2-1; possibly TRBD2 for D (6 bases). CDR3 length: 15 amino acids. CDR1 SGHAT and CDR2 FQNNGV come from the germline V gene.

The rearrangement joins TRBV5-1 to TRBJ2-5; 10 bases are shared with TRBD2. The germline V gene has CDR1 SGHRS and CDR2 YFSETQ. The CDR3 is made up of 15 amino acids. V lost 5 bases to trimming and J lost 5 bases; unmatched junction nucleotides: 9. The CDR3 reads CASSQLAGPRETQYF. The CDR3 nucleotides are TGCGCCAGCAGTCAACTAGCGGGGCCGAGGGAGACCCAGTACTTC.

This sequence joins TRBV5-4 and TRBJ2-7; D remains ambiguous. The CDR3 extends over 14 amino acids. V was shortened by 1 base and J by 0 bases, with 8 bases between the two germline ends. CDR1 SGHNT and CDR2 YYREEE come from the germline V gene (reference sequence). Written as DNA, the CDR3 is TGTGCCAGCAGCTTGTCTCCTACCTCCTACGAGCAGTACTTC. It codes for CASSLSPTSYEQYF.

The gene calls are TRBV7-8 and TRBJ2-7; D gene uncertain. Germline CDR1 is SGHVS and CDR2 is FQNEAQ. The CDR3 consists of 15 residues. The V gene lost 5 bases and the J gene lost 0 bases, with 14 bases spanning the gap. The CDR3 DNA reads TGTGCCAGCAGCCCCTCAGACTTGAACTCCTACGAGCAGTACTTC. As protein: CASSPSDLNSYEQYF.

This chain joins TRBV5-4 and TRBJ2-5; 8 nucleotides match TRBD1. Germline V CDR1 and CDR2: SGHNT, YYREEE (reference sequence). This CDR3 is built from 14 residues. Unmatched junction bases numbered 4, after V lost 4 bases and J lost 2 bases. This CDR3 is CASSNGQGQETQYF. CDR3 nucleotides: TGTGCCAGCAGCAATGGACAGGGACAAGAGACCCAGTACTTC.

The J gene is TRBJ1-1, the V gene TRBV10-3; a possible D gene is TRBD1 (5 bases). Trimming pared 10 bases from V and 2 bases from J, leaving 17 bases between. The CDR3 contains 14 residues. Germline assignment: CDR1 ENHRY and CDR2 SYGVKD. The CDR3 DNA is TGTGCCACTGGGGGGGTAAGGGAAAACACTGAAGCTTTCTTT. As protein: CATGGVRENTEAFF.

The J gene is TRBJ2-7, the V gene TRBV29-1, with D perhaps TRBD2 (7 bases). Germline CDR1 is SQVTM and CDR2 is ANQGSEA. Trimming removed 6 bases at V and 2 bases at J, with 14 bases between. There are 13 residues in the CDR3. The CDR3 spells CSVWGGPTYEQYF. CDR3 coding DNA: TGCAGCGTGTGGGGGGGCCCCACCTACGAGCAGTACTTC.

The gene calls are TRBV4-3 and TRBJ1-6; D may be TRBD1 (6 bases). V was shortened by 1 base and J by 6 bases, with 13 bases between the two germline ends. From germline, CDR1 is LGHNA and CDR2 YSLEER. This CDR3 is built from 16 residues. The CDR3 region has the DNA TGCGCCAGCAGCCAAGTCTATACAGGGCCTAATTCACCCCTCCACTTT. It encodes CASSQVYTGPNSPLHF.

This chain connects TRBV5-8 to TRBJ1-3; D not resolved. The V and J ends lost 1 base and 0 bases respectively, with 14 bases between them. CDR1 SGHTS and CDR2 YDEGEE come from the germline V gene. The CDR3 spans 17 residues. The CDR3 loop reads CASSLWQNLLSGNTIYF. The CDR3 DNA is TGTGCCAGCAGCTTGTGGCAGAACCTCCTCTCTGGAAACACCATATATTTT.

The chain couples TRBV23-1 to TRBJ1-5; 7 bases map to TRBD1. Being an ORF, TRBV23-1 has a function that is uncertain. The CDR3 extends over 17 amino acids. Trimming at V came to 3 bases and at J to 8 bases, leaving 16 bases not matched to a gene. This CDR3 is CASSHILDRRGREPQHF. CDR3 bases: TGCGCCAGCAGTCACATCTTGGACAGGCGAGGTAGAGAGCCCCAGCATTTT.

The chain links TRBV4-2 to TRBJ2-1; TRBD2 might be the D (6 bases). The germline V gene encodes CDR1 LGHNA and CDR2 YNFKEQ. Trimming removed 0 bases at V and 12 bases at J, with 12 bases between. This CDR3 contains 13 residues. The CDR3 DNA sequence: TGTGCCAGCAGCCAAGATGTCGGGGGATTGCAGTTCTTC. Its protein is CASSQDVGGLQFF.

This chain connects TRBV19 to TRBJ1-6; 8 bases map to TRBD1. Trimming cost V 5 bases and J 7 bases; bases outside gene matches: 4. This CDR3 spans 14 amino acids. Germline lookup yields CDR1 LNHDA and CDR2 SQIVND (reference sequence). The CDR3 DNA reads as TGTGCCAGTAGTGCGGGACAGGTCAATTCACCCCTCCACTTT. It specifies CASSAGQVNSPLHF.

This chain connects TRBV7-9 to TRBJ2-5; D is uncertain. The germline gives CDR1 SEHNR, CDR2 FQNEAQ (reference sequence). V lost 5 bases and J 4 bases, leaving 23 bases between the germline ends. The length of the CDR3 is 17 residues. This CDR3 reads CASSPALVRLPGETQYF. CDR3 DNA sequence: TGTGCCAGCAGCCCCGCGCTGGTACGCTTACCCGGAGAGACCCAGTACTTC.

This sequence joins TRBV7-2 and TRBJ1-5; no definite D call. The germline V and J ends were trimmed by 3 bases and 6 bases, with 15 bases remaining between them. The CDR3 consists of 15 residues. Germline values: CDR1 SGHTA, CDR2 FQGNSA. CDR3 DNA: TGTGCCAGCAGCTTCGGCCCGGGTTTGAGTCAGCCCCAGCATTTT. It translates to CASSFGPGLSQPQHF.

The table lists this clone with a few counts. The chain links TRBV4-1 to TRBJ1-1; the D gene is possibly TRBD1 (5 bases). Trimming stripped 0 bases from V and 4 bases from J, with 18 bases between. The CDR3 is 17 residues long. Per germline, CDR1 MGHRA and CDR2 YSYEKL. For the CDR3, the DNA is TGCGCCAGCAGCCAAGATTGGTTGGGGCTAGTGGGCACTGAAGCTTTCTTT. Translating gives CASSQDWLGLVGTEAFF.

The J gene is TRBJ1-4, the V gene TRBV7-9; 7 bases align to TRBD1. Germline-derived CDR1 and CDR2 are SEHNR and FQNEAQ (reference sequence). This CDR3 comprises 17 residues. Losses at the gene ends were 2 bases for V and 8 bases for J; bases not matched to a gene: 14. The CDR3 is CASSLNTGTVRREKLFF. For the CDR3, the DNA is TGTGCCAGCAGCTTAAACACCGGGACAGTGAGAAGAGAAAAACTGTTTTTT.

V usage is TRBV9 and J usage is TRBJ1-5, with no clear D. V was cut by 0 bases and J by 0 bases, with 7 bases left in between. The V gene's germline CDR1 is SGDLS and CDR2 YYNGEE. This CDR3 region has 15 residues. CDR3 amino acids: CASSVGAFSNQPQHF. CDR3 in DNA: TGTGCCAGCAGCGTAGGGGCATTTAGCAATCAGCCCCAGCATTTT.

This chain uses TRBV11-2 with TRBJ2-7; perhaps TRBD1 as D (6 bases). Trimming took off 5 bases at V and 2 bases at J, with 13 bases between the two ends. CDR1 is SGHAT and CDR2 is FQNNGV in the germline V gene. The CDR3 is made up of 14 amino acids. The CDR3 loop reads CASSPRQAPYEQYF. The CDR3 bases are TGTGCCAGCAGCCCGAGACAGGCCCCCTACGAGCAGTACTTC.

A single count supports this clone. V and J are TRBV7-3 and TRBJ2-3; TRBD1 aligns across 10 bases. The CDR3 length is 17 residues. Germline values: CDR1 SGHTA, CDR2 FQGTGA. V gave up 1 base and J gave up 1 base; unmatched junction bases: 5. This chain's CDR3 is CASSLRGGTGGTDTQYF. The CDR3 nucleotides read TGTGCCAGCAGCTTAAGGGGAGGGACAGGGGGCACAGATACGCAGTATTTT.

This sequence joins TRBV6-6 and TRBJ1-6, with 9 nucleotides matching TRBD1. The ends lost 5 bases at V and 10 bases at J; junction bases unmatched: 9. The CDR3 covers 15 residues. CDR1 is MNHNY and CDR2 is SVGAGI in the germline V gene (reference sequence). This CDR3 reads CASSRQGQGKSPLHF. Here the CDR3 DNA reads TGTGCCAGCAGTCGCCAAGGACAGGGGAAGTCACCCCTCCACTTT.

The chain has TRBV4-1 and TRBJ1-1, with D unresolved. The CDR3 length is 12 residues. The V end was cut by 0 bases, the J end by 11 bases, with 10 bases between. The V gene's germline CDR1 is MGHRA and CDR2 YSYEKL. CDR3 bases: TGCGCCAGCAGCCAAGATCCCGCGGGGGCTTTCTTT. Protein sequence: CASSQDPAGAFF.

The rearrangement uses TRBV7-5 and TRBJ1-2; the D call TRBD1 from the table was never checked on the DNA. TRBV7-5 is classified as a pseudogene. The CDR3 totals 15 residues. The CDR3, as DNA: TGTGCCAGAAGCTTGGGGGACAGGGGGCCAGGGGGCTACACCTTC. This gives the protein CARSLGDRGPGGYTF.

This clone has just one count. The chain carries TRBV15 and TRBJ2-7; 9 bases agree with TRBD1. Germline V gives CDR1 LNHNV, CDR2 YYDKDF (reference sequence). The CDR3 length is 16 residues. V trimming: 1 base; J trimming: 0 bases; junction bases outside the gene matches: 4. This CDR3 is CATSRGQGGSSYEQYF. CDR3 coding DNA: TGTGCCACCAGCAGAGGACAGGGGGGAAGCTCCTACGAGCAGTACTTC. The full variable domain, its missing parts supplied by reference TRBV15 and TRBJ2-7, is DAMVIQNPRYQVTQFGKPVTLSCSQTLNHNVMYWYQQKSSQAPKLLFHYYDKDFNNEADTPDNFQSRRPNTSFCFLDIRSPGLGDTAMYLCATSRGQGGSSYEQYFGPGTRLTVT.

The chain uses TRBV4-2 and TRBJ1-1, with a tentative D call TRBD1 (6 bases). Germline V CDR1 and CDR2: LGHNA, YNFKEQ. CDR3 length equals 14 residues. V lost 0 bases to trimming and J lost 4 bases, with 9 bases between them. CDR3: CASSQERGITEAFF. The CDR3 DNA sequence: TGTGCCAGCAGCCAAGAAAGGGGGATCACTGAAGCTTTCTTT.

The rearrangement joins TRBV4-2 to TRBJ2-1, with 7 bases lining up with TRBD2. CDR1 is LGHNA and CDR2 is YNFKEQ in the germline V gene. The CDR3 loop spans 17 amino acids. The junction had 13 bases not matched to a gene; V was cut back by 3 bases and J by 5 bases. The chain's CDR3 is CASSQEEGLAANNEQFF. The CDR3 region has the DNA TGTGCCAGCAGCCAGGAGGAGGGGCTAGCGGCGAACAATGAGCAGTTCTTC.

The chain combines TRBV5-1 with TRBJ1-4; 8 positions match TRBD1. This CDR3 contains 17 residues. Trimming cost V 0 bases and J 6 bases; bases outside gene matches: 10. Germline V gene data show CDR1 as SGHRS and CDR2 as YFSETQ. The CDR3 DNA is TGCGCCAGCAGCTTGGAGTATGGACAGGGAATGTATGAAAAACTGTTTTTT. It codes for CASSLEYGQGMYEKLFF.

V is TRBV5-1 and J is TRBJ1-1, with 8 bases lining up with TRBD1. J was trimmed by 3 bases and V by 7 bases; bases with no gene match: 5. The V gene's germline CDR1 is SGHRS and CDR2 YFSETQ. The CDR3 consists of 13 residues. The DNA for the CDR3 is TGCGCCAGCGGGACAGGAGGGTACACTGAAGCTTTCTTT. Its translation: CASGTGGYTEAFF. Variable domain in full (rest from reference TRBV5-1 and TRBJ1-1): KAGVTQTPRYLIKTRGQQVTLSCSPISGHRSVSWYQQTPGQGLQFLFEYFSETQRNKGNFPGRFSGRQFSNSRSEMNVSTLELGDSALYLCASGTGGYTEAFFGQGTRLTVV.